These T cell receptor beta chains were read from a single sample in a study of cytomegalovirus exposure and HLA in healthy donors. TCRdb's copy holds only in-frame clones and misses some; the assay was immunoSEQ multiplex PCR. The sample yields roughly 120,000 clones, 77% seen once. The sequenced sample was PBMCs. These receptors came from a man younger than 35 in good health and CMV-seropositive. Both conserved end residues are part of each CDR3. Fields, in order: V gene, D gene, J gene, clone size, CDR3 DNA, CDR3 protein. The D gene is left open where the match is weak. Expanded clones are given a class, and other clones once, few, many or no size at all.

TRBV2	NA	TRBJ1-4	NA	TGTGCCAGCAGCCGGGACTTTTCAAATGAAAAACTGTTTTTT	CASSRDFSNEKLFF
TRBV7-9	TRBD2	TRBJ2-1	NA	TGTGCCAGCAGCTTAGTAGGGACTAGGGGCGTCGATGAGCAGTTCTTC	CASSLVGTRGVDEQFF
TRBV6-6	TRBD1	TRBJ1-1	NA	TGTGCCAGCGGAGGGACAGGGCACACTGAAGCTTTCTTT	CASGGTGHTEAFF
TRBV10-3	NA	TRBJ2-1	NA	TGTGCCATCAGTGAGTCGGGCGGGTACAATGAGCAGTTCTTC	CAISESGGYNEQFF
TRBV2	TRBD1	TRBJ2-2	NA	TGTGCCAGCAGTTTTCTGGGACAGGGGAGAGCCGGGGAGCTGTTTTTT	CASSFLGQGRAGELFF
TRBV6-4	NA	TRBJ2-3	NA	TGTGCCAGCAGTAGCGGGAGCACAGATACGCAGTATTTT	CASSSGSTDTQYF
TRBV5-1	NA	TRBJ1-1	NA	TGCGCCAGCCGATCGGGACACTCGGACACTGAAGCTTTCTTT	CASRSGHSDTEAFF
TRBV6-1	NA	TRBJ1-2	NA	TGTGCCAGCAGTGAAGGCTTGGACAGAAACTATGGCTACACCTTC	CASSEGLDRNYGYTF
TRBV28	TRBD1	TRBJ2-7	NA	TGTGCCAGCAGTCCCGACAGGGTCTACGAGCAGTACTTC	CASSPDRVYEQYF
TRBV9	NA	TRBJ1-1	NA	TGTGCCAGCAGCGAGGAACAGCAGCCGGACACTGAAGCTTTCTTT	CASSEEQQPDTEAFF
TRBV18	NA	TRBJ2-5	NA	TGTGCCAGCTCACCATGGCTGGAGCAAGAGACCCAGTACTTC	CASSPWLEQETQYF
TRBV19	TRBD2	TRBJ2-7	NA	TGTGCCAGTAGTAGTCAGCGGGGGGCCTACGAGCAGTACTTC	CASSSQRGAYEQYF
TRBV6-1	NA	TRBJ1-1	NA	TGTGCCAGCAGTGAGTGGCAGGAGAACACTGAAGCTTTCTTT	CASSEWQENTEAFF
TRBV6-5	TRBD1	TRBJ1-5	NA	TGTGCCAGCAGGACACAGGGGAAGGGCAATCAGCCCCAGCATTTT	CASRTQGKGNQPQHF
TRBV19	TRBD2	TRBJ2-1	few	TGTGCCAGTAGCGGATCGGGACTAGTATACAATGAGCAGTTCTTC	CASSGSGLVYNEQFF
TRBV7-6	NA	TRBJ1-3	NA	TGTGCCAGCAGCTTAGCGAGGAACGGAAACACCATATATTTT	CASSLARNGNTIYF
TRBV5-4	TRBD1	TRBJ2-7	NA	TGTGCCAGCAGCTTGAAAACAGGGGGGACCTACGAGCAGTACTTC	CASSLKTGGTYEQYF
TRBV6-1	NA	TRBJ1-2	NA	TGTGCCAGCAGTGAATGGGTGGGGGCCTATGGCTACACCTTC	CASSEWVGAYGYTF
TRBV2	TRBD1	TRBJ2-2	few	TGTGCCAGCAGTCTTGACAGGGGCGGCACCGGGGAGCTGTTTTTT	CASSLDRGGTGELFF
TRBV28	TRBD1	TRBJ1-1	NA	TGTGCCAGCAGCCTACCGGGACAGGGATGGACTGAAGCTTTCTTT	CASSLPGQGWTEAFF
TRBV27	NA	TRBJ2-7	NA	TGTGCCAGCGGTCCGGGAAAGGCATCCTACGAGCAGTACTTC	CASGPGKASYEQYF
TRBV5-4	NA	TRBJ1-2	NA	TGTGCCAGCAGCCCAGCGGAGACATTGGGTGGCTACACCTTC	CASSPAETLGGYTF
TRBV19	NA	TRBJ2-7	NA	TGTGCCAGTAGTATAGTCCGGGGTTACGAGCAGTACTTC	CASSIVRGYEQYF
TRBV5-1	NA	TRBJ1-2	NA	TGCGCCAGCAGGAGAAATCGGCAGGGTAAATGGAGGGACTATGGCTACACCTTC	CASRRNRQGKWRDYGYTF
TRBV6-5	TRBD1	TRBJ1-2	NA	TGTGCCAGCAGTTACCTTTTCCGACAGGGCGACTATGGCTACACCTTC	CASSYLFRQGDYGYTF
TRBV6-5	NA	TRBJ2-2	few	TGTGCCAGCAGTCCCAGGGGGGTAAGGACCGGGGAGCTGTTTTTT	CASSPRGVRTGELFF
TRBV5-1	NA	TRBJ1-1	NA	TGCGCCAGCAGCTTGGGAGGGCTTTTCGACACTGAAGCTTTCTTT	CASSLGGLFDTEAFF
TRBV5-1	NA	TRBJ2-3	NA	TGCGCCAGCCGGAGAGGAGGGTCTAGCACAGATACGCAGTATTTT	CASRRGGSSTDTQYF
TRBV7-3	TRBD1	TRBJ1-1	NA	TGTGCCAGCAGCCCAACCCCCAGGGACAGTGAAGCTTTCTTT	CASSPTPRDSEAFF
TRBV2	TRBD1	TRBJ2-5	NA	TGTGCCAGCAGTGACGGAGGACAGGGCGGACGGTACGCGGAGACCCAGTACTTC	CASSDGGQGGRYAETQYF
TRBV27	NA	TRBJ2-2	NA	TGTGCCAGCAGTTTCTATATGGCGGGGAACCCCACCGGGGAGCTGTTTTTT	CASSFYMAGNPTGELFF
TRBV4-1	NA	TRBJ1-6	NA	TGCGCCAGCAGCCTATTGACAGGAGAGTCACCCCTCCACTTT	CASSLLTGESPLHF
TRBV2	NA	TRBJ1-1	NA	TGTGCCAGCAGACCCGGCGGCTGGAACACTGAAGCTTTCTTT	CASRPGGWNTEAFF
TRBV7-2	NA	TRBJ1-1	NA	TGTGCCAGCAGCTTGTGGAGAAGCATGAACACTGAAGCTTTCTTT	CASSLWRSMNTEAFF
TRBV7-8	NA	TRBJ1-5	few	TGTGCCAGCAGCCCCGAGGTACAGCCCCAGCATTTT	CASSPEVQPQHF
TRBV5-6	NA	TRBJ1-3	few	TGTGCCAGCAGCCCCGGGGTGGTTTGGAACACCATATATTTT	CASSPGVVWNTIYF
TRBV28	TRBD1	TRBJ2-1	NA	TGTGCCAGCAGTTTATACCCAGGGGGCGACAATGAGCAGTTCTTC	CASSLYPGGDNEQFF
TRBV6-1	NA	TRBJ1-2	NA	TGTGCCAGCAGTGAAGGCTTCGGAGACTATGGCTACACCTTC	CASSEGFGDYGYTF
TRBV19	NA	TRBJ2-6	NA	TGTGCCAGTAGTGTCCCGCTCGGCTCTGGGGCCAACGTCCTGACTTTC	CASSVPLGSGANVLTF
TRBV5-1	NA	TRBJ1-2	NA	TGCGCCAGCAGCTTAAGGCAGGGGATCAACTATGGCTACACCTTC	CASSLRQGINYGYTF
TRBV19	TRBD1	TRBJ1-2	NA	TGTGCCAGTAGTGGTCTTTGGGACAGGGTTTTGTATGGCTACACCTTC	CASSGLWDRVLYGYTF
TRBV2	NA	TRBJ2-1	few	TGTGCCAGCAGTGCGACAGGGAGGAACTACAATGAGCAGTTCTTC	CASSATGRNYNEQFF